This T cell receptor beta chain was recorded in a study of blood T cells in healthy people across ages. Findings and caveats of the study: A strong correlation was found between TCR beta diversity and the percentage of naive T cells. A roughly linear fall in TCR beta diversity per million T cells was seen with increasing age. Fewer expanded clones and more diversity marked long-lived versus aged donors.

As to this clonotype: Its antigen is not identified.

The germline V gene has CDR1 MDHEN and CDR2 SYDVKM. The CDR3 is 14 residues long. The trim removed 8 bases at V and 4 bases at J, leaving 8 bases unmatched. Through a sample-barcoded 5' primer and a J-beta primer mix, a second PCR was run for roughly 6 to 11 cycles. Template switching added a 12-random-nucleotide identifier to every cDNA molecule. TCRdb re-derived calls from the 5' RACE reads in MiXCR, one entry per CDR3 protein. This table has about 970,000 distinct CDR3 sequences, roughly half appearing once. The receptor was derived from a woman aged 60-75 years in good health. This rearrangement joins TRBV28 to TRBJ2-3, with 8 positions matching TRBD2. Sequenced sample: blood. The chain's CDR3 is CASLETSEADTQYF. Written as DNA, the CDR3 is TGTGCCAGCCTAGAGACTAGCGAAGCAGATACGCAGTATTTT.